This record concerns one T cell receptor beta chain sequence. Its target is unknown. TCRdb itself ran the 5' RACE reads through MiXCR, one entry per CDR3 protein. The sample consists of roughly 200,000 distinct CDR3 sequences, over 20% of them appearing once. The data are from a study of T-cell memory formation after mild COVID-19. The study's findings and limits: Mostly located in CM and EM were contracting CD4+ clones, with contracting CD8+ clones located in EMRA. Memory from before infection featured some responding clones, which suggests cross-reactive memory joined. There was a balanced CD4/CD8 profile in clones contracting day 15 to 85, and later expanders leaned CD4+.

V lost 0 bases to trimming and J lost 6 bases; unmatched junction nucleotides: 2. This CDR3 contains 16 residues. CDR1 MNHEY and CDR2 SVGAGI come from the germline V gene. The genes are TRBV6-5 and TRBJ2-3, with TRBD2 identical over 14 bases. The receptor was isolated from an adult woman who had mild COVID-19 (a few samples of this study predate the infection). Cell type and time point are not known. The sample taken for sequencing was PBMCs or a T cell subset sorted from them (not recorded which). The CDR3 loop reads CASSYSRLAGGDTQYF. In DNA form, the CDR3 reads TGTGCCAGCAGTTACTCCCGACTAGCGGGAGGGGATACGCAGTATTTT.